The clone carrying this T cell receptor beta chain was detected once. What it binds is not known. The V and J ends lost 5 bases and 2 bases, in that order; junction bases with no gene match: 10. The germline CDR1 and CDR2 sequences are SGHVS and FNYEAQ. The CDR3 consists of 17 residues. Amplification used 60 Vbeta primers and 13 Jbeta primers. The table came from immunoSEQ multiplex PCR; TCRdb's copy has only in-frame clones and leaves some out. The sample contains around 100,000 clones, about 83% of which appear only once. All the people who gave samples were healthy bone marrow donors. The data stem from a study of cytomegalovirus exposure and HLA in healthy donors. Points from the study as a whole: Per published reports, the classifier diagnosed cytomegalovirus status with high specificity and sensitivity. Researchers reportedly found TCR beta sequences accurately predicted most subjects' HLA-A and HLA-B alleles. In an earlier analysis, most TCR beta V segments were productive about 87% or about 30% of the time.

The specimen sequenced was PBMCs. This receptor was obtained from a female donor in good health and CMV-seropositive. The chain has TRBV7-6 and TRBJ2-2; 8 bases agree with TRBD1. The CDR3 protein is CASSRRQGRANTGELFF. The CDR3, as DNA: TGTGCCAGCAGCCGTCGACAGGGGAGAGCTAACACCGGGGAGCTGTTTTTT.